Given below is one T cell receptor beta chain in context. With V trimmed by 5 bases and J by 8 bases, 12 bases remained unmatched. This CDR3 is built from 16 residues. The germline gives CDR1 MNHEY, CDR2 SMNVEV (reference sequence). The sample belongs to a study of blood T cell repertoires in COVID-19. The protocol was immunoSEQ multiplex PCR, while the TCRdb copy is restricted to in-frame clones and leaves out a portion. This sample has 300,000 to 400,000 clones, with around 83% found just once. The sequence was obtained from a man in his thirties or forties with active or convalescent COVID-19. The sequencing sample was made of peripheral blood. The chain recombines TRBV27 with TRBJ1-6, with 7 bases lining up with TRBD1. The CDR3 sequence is CASSPLPTGTDSPLHF. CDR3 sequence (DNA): TGTGCCAGCAGTCCCCTCCCGACAGGGACGGATTCACCCCTCCACTTT.